This entry is about one T cell receptor beta chain. This record comes from a study of cytomegalovirus exposure and HLA in healthy donors. The PCR made use of 60 Vbeta and 13 Jbeta primers. The repertoire was sequenced with immunoSEQ multiplex PCR; TCRdb's copy has only in-frame clones and lacks some. The data hold fewer than 110,000 clones, with 76% observed a single time. Germline values: CDR1 SGHAT, CDR2 FQDESV (reference sequence). The CDR3 is 14 residues long. V dropped 3 bases and J dropped 2 bases, with 10 bases sitting between them. The chain couples TRBV11-1 to TRBJ1-2; D is uncertain. The sample was PBMCs. The source of this sequence is a man between 18 and 29 years old in good health and CMV-seronegative. CDR3 DNA: TGTGCCAGCAGCTTGAGGAGCCCGAACTATGGCTACACCTTC. Its translation: CASSLRSPNYGYTF.